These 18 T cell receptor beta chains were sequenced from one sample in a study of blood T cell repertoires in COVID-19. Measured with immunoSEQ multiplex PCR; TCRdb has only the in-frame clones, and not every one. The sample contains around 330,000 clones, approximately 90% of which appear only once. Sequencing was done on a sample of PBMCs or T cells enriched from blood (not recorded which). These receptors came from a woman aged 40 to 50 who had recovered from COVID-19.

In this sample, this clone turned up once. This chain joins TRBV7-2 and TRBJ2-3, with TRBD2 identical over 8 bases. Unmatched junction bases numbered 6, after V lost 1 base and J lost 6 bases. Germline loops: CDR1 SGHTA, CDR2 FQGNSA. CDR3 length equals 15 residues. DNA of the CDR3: TGTGCCAGCAGCTTAGAAGACGGGGGGGCGGATACGCAGTATTTT. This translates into CASSLEDGGADTQYF.

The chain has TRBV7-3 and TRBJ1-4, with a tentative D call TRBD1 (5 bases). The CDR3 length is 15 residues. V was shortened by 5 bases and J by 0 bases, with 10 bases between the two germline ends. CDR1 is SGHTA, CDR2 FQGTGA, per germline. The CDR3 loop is CASSLSGPTNEKLFF. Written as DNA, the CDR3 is TGTGCCAGCAGCCTCTCAGGGCCAACTAATGAAAAACTGTTTTTT. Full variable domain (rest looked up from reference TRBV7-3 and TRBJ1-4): GAGVSQTPSNKVTEKGKYVELRCDPISGHTALYWYRQSLGQGPEFLIYFQGTGAADDSGLPNDRFFAVRPEGSVSTLKIQRTERGDSAVYLCASSLSGPTNEKLFFGSGTQLSVL.

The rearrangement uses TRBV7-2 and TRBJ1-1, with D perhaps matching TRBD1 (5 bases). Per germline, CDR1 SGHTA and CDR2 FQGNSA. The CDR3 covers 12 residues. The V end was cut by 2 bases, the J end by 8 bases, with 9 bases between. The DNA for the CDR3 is TGTGCCAGCAGCTTATACGGGGGGGAAGCTTTCTTT. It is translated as CASSLYGGEAFF. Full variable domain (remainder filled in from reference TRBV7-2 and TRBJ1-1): GAGVSQSPSNKVTEKGKDVELRCDPISGHTALYWYRQSLGQGLEFLIYFQGNSAPDKSGLPSDRFSAERTGGSVSTLTIQRTQQEDSAVYLCASSLYGGEAFFGQGTRLTVV.

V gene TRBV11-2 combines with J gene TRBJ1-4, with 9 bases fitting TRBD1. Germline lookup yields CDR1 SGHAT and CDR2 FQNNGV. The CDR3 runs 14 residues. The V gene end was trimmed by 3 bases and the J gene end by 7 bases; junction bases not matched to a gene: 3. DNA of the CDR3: TGTGCCAGCAGCTTGACAGGGGGATTTGAAAAACTGTTTTTT. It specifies CASSLTGGFEKLFF. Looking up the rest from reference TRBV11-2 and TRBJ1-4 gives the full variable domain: EAGVAQSPRYKIIEKRQSVAFWCNPISGHATLYWYQQILGQGPKLLIQFQNNGVVDDSQLPKDRFSAERLKGVDSTLKIQPAKLEDSAVYLCASSLTGGFEKLFFGSGTQLSVL.

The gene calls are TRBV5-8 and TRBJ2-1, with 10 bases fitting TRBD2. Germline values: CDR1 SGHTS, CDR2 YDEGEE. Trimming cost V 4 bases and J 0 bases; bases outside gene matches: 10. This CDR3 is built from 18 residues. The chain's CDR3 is CASSGGLAGDISYNEQFF. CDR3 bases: TGTGCCAGCAGCGGGGGGCTAGCGGGAGACATCTCCTACAATGAGCAGTTCTTC.

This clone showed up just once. This chain's CDR3 is CASSFRQGPYGYTF. DNA for the CDR3: TGTGCCAGCAGTTTCCGACAGGGGCCATATGGCTACACCTTC. This chain joins TRBV28 and TRBJ1-2, with 8 bases aligning to TRBD1. In germline, CDR1 is MDHEN, CDR2 SYDVKM. V shed 3 bases and J 5 bases; nucleotides not matched to a gene: 5. CDR3 length equals 14 residues.

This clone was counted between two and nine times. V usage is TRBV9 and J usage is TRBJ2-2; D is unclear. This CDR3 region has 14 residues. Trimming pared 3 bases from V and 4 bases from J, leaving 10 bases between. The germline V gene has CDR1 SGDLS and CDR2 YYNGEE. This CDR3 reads CASSALGLTGELFF. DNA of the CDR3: TGTGCCAGCAGCGCATTGGGCCTCACCGGGGAGCTGTTTTTT.

The CDR3 is CASSPRGGGTEAFF. CDR3 DNA: TGTGCCAGCAGCCCCCGAGGGGGGGGGACTGAAGCTTTCTTT. The genes are TRBV7-2 and TRBJ1-1, with D perhaps matching TRBD1 (6 bases). Between the trimmed V and J ends, which lost 5 bases and 5 bases, there was a span of 15 bases. Germline V gene sequence: CDR1 SGHTA, CDR2 FQGNSA. CDR3 length: 14 residues.

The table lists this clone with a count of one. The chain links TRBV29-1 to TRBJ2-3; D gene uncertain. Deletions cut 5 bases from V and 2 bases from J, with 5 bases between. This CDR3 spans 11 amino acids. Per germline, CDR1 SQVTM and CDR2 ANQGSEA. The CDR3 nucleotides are TGCAGCGTTTCAGACACAGATACGCAGTATTTT. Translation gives CSVSDTDTQYF.

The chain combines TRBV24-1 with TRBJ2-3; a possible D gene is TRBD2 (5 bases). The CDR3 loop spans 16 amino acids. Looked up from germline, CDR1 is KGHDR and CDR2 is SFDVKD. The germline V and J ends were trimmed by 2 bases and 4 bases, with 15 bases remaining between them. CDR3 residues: CATSDSWTPPADTQYF. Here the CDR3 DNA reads TGTGCCACCAGTGATTCCTGGACTCCCCCAGCAGATACGCAGTATTTT.

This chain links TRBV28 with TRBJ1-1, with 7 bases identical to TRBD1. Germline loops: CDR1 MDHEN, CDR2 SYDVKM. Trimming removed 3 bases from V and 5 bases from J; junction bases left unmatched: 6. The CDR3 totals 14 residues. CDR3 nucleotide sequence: TGTGCCAGCAGTTTGACAGGGAGGATAACTGAAGCTTTCTTT. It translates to CASSLTGRITEAFF.

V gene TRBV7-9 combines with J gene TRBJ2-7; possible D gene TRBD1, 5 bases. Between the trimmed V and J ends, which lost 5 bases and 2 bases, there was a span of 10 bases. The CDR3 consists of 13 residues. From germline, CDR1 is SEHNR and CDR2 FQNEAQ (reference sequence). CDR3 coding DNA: TGTGCCAGCAGCCTGGACACAACCTACGAGCAGTACTTC. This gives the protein CASSLDTTYEQYF.

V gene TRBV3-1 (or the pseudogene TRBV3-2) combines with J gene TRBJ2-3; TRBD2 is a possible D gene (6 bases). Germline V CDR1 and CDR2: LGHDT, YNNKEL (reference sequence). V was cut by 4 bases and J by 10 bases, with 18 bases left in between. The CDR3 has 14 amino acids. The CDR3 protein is CASSLRDSGLPQYF. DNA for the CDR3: TGTGCCAGCAGCCTCCGGGACTCCGGATTGCCGCAGTATTTT.

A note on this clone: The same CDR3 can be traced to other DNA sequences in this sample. The CDR3 protein is CASSVAGGTGELFF. CDR3 in DNA: TGTGCCAGCAGCGTAGCAGGGGGGACCGGGGAGCTGTTTTTT. The chain carries TRBV9 and TRBJ2-2, with D possibly matching TRBD1 (7 bases). V gave up 0 bases and J gave up 5 bases, with 8 bases separating them. Germline V gene data show CDR1 as SGDLS and CDR2 as YYNGEE. The CDR3 spans 14 residues.

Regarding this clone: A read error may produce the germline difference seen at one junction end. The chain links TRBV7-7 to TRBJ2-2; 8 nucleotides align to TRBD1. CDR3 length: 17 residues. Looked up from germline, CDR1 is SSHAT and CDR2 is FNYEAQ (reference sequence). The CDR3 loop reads CASSQIGLQGDTGELFF. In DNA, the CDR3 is TGTGCTAGCAGCCAAATAGGGCTACAGGGGGACACCGGGGAGCTGTTTTTT.

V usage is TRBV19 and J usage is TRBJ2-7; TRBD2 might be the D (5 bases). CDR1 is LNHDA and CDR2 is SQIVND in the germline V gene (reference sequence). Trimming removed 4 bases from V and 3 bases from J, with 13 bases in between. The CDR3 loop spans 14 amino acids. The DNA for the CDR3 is TGTGCCAGTAGTAACGGGGATTCGAACTACGAGCAGTACTTC. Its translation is CASSNGDSNYEQYF.

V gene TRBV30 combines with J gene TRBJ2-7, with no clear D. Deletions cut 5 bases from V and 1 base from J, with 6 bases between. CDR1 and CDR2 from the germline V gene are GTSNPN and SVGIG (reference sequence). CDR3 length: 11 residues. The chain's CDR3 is CAWRVSYEQYF. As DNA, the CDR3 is TGTGCCTGGCGGGTATCCTACGAGCAGTACTTC. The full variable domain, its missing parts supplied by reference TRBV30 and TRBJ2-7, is SQTIHQWPATLVQPVGSPLSLECTVEGTSNPNLYWYRQAAGRGLQLLFYSVGIGQISSEVPQNLSASRPQDRQFILSSKKLLLSDSGFYLCAWRVSYEQYFGPGTRLTVT.

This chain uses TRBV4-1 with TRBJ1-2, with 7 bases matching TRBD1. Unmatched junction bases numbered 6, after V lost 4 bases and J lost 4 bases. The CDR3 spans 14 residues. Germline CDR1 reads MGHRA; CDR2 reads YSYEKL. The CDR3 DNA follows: TGCGCCAGCAGCCGCATGACAGGGATCTATGGCTACACCTTC. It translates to CASSRMTGIYGYTF.